The following is a TCR beta chain sequence with its context. This clonotype has ten or more counts. The antigen it recognizes is unknown. Per-base qualities were not stored, and no clone one base away is much larger. This sample is drawn from a study of neurological immune-mediated disorders (dated by TCRdb to between 2017 and 2020). The study in broad terms: Of the approximately 34 multiple sclerosis patients, about 31 had relapsing-remitting MS and 3 had secondary progressive MS. Using UMI-based sequencing, the study compared peripheral blood TCR-beta repertoires from patients with HTLV-I-associated myelopathy (HAM/TSP), patients with multiple sclerosis, and healthy controls. The approximately 100 TCR-beta libraries included longitudinal samples, technical triplicates and paired sorted CD4+ and CD8+ T-cell subsets alongside PBMC samples. The cohort was made up of 68 subjects, consisting of some 14 HAM/TSP patients, about 34 multiple sclerosis patients and about 20 healthy controls. General conclusions and limits of the study: No clinical or MRI features were associated with the MS cluster, and the authors said that larger cohorts are needed. Across subjects, expanded clones never shared an identical CDR3 amino acid sequence, which suggests that the TCR-beta repertoires in every group were private. The highest TCR clonal expansion was observed in HAM/TSP patients, whereas the lowest was observed in MS patients, even when compared with healthy controls. In phylogenetic analysis, the repertoires of 18 of 34 MS patients grouped into a cluster of related CDR3 sequences, which suggests a possible signature at the repertoire level.

cDNA was synthesized by template-switch 5'RACE using a primer carrying a 10-nucleotide random unique molecular identifier by which each TCR transcript was tagged. Over 160 million TCR-beta sequences, covering 15-18 subjects, were produced in each sequencing run. The RNeasy kit was used for extraction of total RNA. The KAPA Real-time Library Amplification kit was used to amplify TCR-beta VDJ regions with primers for the TCR constant region and the 5'RACE anchor. Sample indexes and Illumina adaptors were added in a first PCR, after which library yield was increased in a second PCR. After purification with Ampure beads, the TCR product of roughly 650 bp was size-selected on a 2% E-gel SizeSelection system. Before pooling, library quality was checked on a Bioanalyzer, concentration was measured with Qubit, and libraries were quantified with the Kapa Library Quantification kit. An Illumina HiSeq 2500 was used to sequence the libraries paired-end at 2 x 150 bp. To increase sequence diversity, roughly 24-32% phiX was spiked into each library pool. Concerning the study's data processing: The UMI-based MiGEC pipeline processed quality-filtered reads and removed over 85% of raw TCR sequences during error correction. IMGT germline references were used for aligning VDJ genes, and each clonotype was defined as a unique CDR3 amino acid sequence together with its V-J genes. Clonal expansion, Shannon diversity and CDR3 relatedness (CalcPairwiseDistances, ClusterSamples) were evaluated with VDJtools, and phylogenetic trees were built with CLCbio workbench. A clone was classed as expanded if it had 8 or more unique UMIs, a cutoff based on coefficient-of-variation modelling across technical triplicates. Using fastp trimming at Q25 and MiXCR clonotype assembly, TCRdb reanalyzed the public sequencing data and kept in-frame beta chains. Rows with a matching CDR3 protein are joined into one entry that keeps the most common DNA and genes. TCRdb's processing, not the authors' own work, is the source of the V and J calls. A total of tens of thousands of distinct CDR3 sequences appear in this sample, about 2.5% of them only once. Of the sample, around 1.1% is held by the ten largest clones.

The CDR3 holds 16 amino acids from the cysteine to the phenylalanine. Just the 48-base CDR3 DNA is kept, in frame starting at base 1. V is reduced by 5 bases and J by 3 bases, leaving a spacing of 19 bases between them. As encoded in the germline V gene (reference sequence), CDR1 is SEHNR while CDR2 is FQNEAQ. Unsorted PBMC libraries were generated from 2 million PBMCs stored in RNAlater at -80 °C until RNA extraction. The multiple sclerosis patients were enrolled in a US clinical protocol that used magnetic resonance imaging to evaluate disease progression. PBMCs were separated from peripheral blood using Ficoll-Hypaque density gradient centrifugation and then cryopreserved in liquid nitrogen.

The chain couples TRBV7-9 to TRBJ1-2; the D region possibly corresponds to TRBD1 (6 bases align). Sequenced: PBMCs. This receptor was obtained from a woman in her 30s with multiple sclerosis. The DNA sequence reads TGTGCCAGCAGCCCCGACGCCATCACAGGGTACTATGGCTACACCTTC. It translates to CASSPDAITGYYGYTF. With the rest looked up from the reference TRBV7-9 and TRBJ1-2 genes rather than sequenced, the full variable domain is DTGVSQNPRHKITKRGQNVTFRCDPISEHNRLYWYRQTLGQGPEFLTYFQNEAQLEKSRLLSDRFSAERPKGSFSTLEIQRTEQGDSAMYLCASSPDAITGYYGYTFGSGTRLTVV.